This entry lists 27 T cell receptor beta chains sequenced from one sample in a study of blood T cell repertoires in COVID-19. TCRdb's table, derived via immunoSEQ multiplex PCR, lists solely in-frame clones and lacks some. The table shows about 250,000 clones, with under 90% occurring only once. The sequencing input was PBMCs or T cells enriched from blood (not recorded which). The receptors here all came from a man aged 18-30 years who had recovered from COVID-19.

The chain employs TRBV3-1 (or the pseudogene TRBV3-2) and TRBJ2-1; D perhaps matches TRBD1 (6 bases). The CDR3 is made up of 17 amino acids. From germline, CDR1 is LGHDT and CDR2 YNNKEL (reference sequence). Between the trimmed V and J ends, which lost 0 bases and 0 bases, there was a span of 12 bases. The CDR3 region has the DNA TGTGCCAGCAGCCAAGATGTGGGGGCGCGCTCCTACAATGAGCAGTTCTTC. Translated: CASSQDVGARSYNEQFF.

J is TRBJ2-1 and V is TRBV19, with 15 bases aligning to TRBD2. In germline, CDR1 is LNHDA, CDR2 SQIVND (reference sequence). This CDR3 contains 18 residues. Losses at the gene ends were 3 bases for V and 1 base for J; bases not matched to a gene: 4. Written as DNA, the CDR3 is TGTGCCAGTAGTATGGGACTAGCGGGAGGCCGATCCTACAATGAGCAGTTCTTC. It codes for CASSMGLAGGRSYNEQFF.

This chain uses TRBV9 with TRBJ2-7, with 9 bases fitting TRBD1. Germline trimming cut 0 bases from V and 2 bases from J; bases unmatched to any gene: 0. The CDR3 length is 14 residues. The germline V gene encodes CDR1 SGDLS and CDR2 YYNGEE. CDR3 DNA: TGTGCCAGCAGCGTAGGACAGGGGGCCTACGAGCAGTACTTC. Its protein is CASSVGQGAYEQYF.

This clone was detected a few times. The rearrangement joins TRBV2 to TRBJ1-3, with a possible D match to TRBD1 (5 bases). The length of the CDR3 is 14 residues. Per germline, CDR1 SNHLY and CDR2 FYNNEI. V was cut by 4 bases and J by 3 bases, with 10 bases left in between. The CDR3: CASSVGGVGNTIYF. CDR3 nucleotide sequence: TGTGCCAGCAGTGTTGGAGGGGTTGGAAACACCATATATTTT. The whole variable domain, remainder taken from reference TRBV2 and TRBJ1-3, is EPEVTQTPSHQVTQMGQEVILRCVPISNHLYFYWYRQILGQKVEFLVSFYNNEISEKSEIFDDQFSVERPDGSNFTLKIRSTKLEDSAMYFCASSVGGVGNTIYFGEGSWLTVV.

The rearrangement uses TRBV9 and TRBJ2-1, with D maybe TRBD2 (6 bases). V was cut by 0 bases and J by 6 bases, with 19 bases left in between. The CDR3 length is 17 residues. Germline CDR1 SGDLS, CDR2 YYNGEE. CDR3 coding DNA: TGTGCCAGCAGCGTAGGGGTAGGGCAGGGAGGCGGCAATGAGCAGTTCTTC. It is translated as CASSVGVGQGGGNEQFF.

The rearrangement links TRBV6-5 to TRBJ1-4; no reliable D call. CDR3 length: 14 amino acids. Germline CDR1 MNHEY, CDR2 SVGAGI. V was cut by 7 bases and J by 5 bases, with 14 bases left in between. The CDR3 DNA follows: TGTGCCAGCACCGGGTGGCAGATAAATGAAAAACTGTTTTTT. It specifies CASTGWQINEKLFF.

The chain carries TRBV27 and TRBJ2-1; the D gene is possibly TRBD2 (6 bases). The germline gives CDR1 MNHEY, CDR2 SMNVEV (reference sequence). CDR3 length: 16 residues. The ends were cut back, 5 bases at V and 0 bases at J, with 14 bases in the middle. The DNA of the CDR3 is TGTGCCAGCAGTCCGTTAGCGGCCTTCTCCTACAATGAGCAGTTCTTC. Its translation: CASSPLAAFSYNEQFF.

The chain joins TRBV27 to TRBJ2-2; 9 nucleotides align to TRBD1. CDR1 is MNHEY, CDR2 SMNVEV, per germline (reference sequence). This CDR3 region has 15 residues. V dropped 6 bases and J dropped 5; count of bases not matched to a gene: 7. CDR3 sequence (DNA): TGTGCCAGCAGAACGACAGGGGGGGGGACCGGGGAGCTGTTTTTT. Protein sequence: CASRTTGGGTGELFF.

This clone was counted between two and nine times. V is TRBV6-5 and J is TRBJ1-1, with a possible D match to TRBD1 (5 bases). The CDR3 has 13 residues. V lost 8 bases and J 2 bases, leaving 12 bases between the germline ends. Germline V gene lookup returns CDR1 MNHEY and CDR2 SVGAGI. The CDR3 loop reads CASGALGNTEAFF. CDR3 nucleotide sequence: TGTGCCAGCGGGGCCTTGGGCAACACTGAAGCTTTCTTT.

Written as DNA, the CDR3 is TGTGCCAGCAGCTTAGGCGGGACCGGCGGAGAGACCCAGTACTTC. This codes for CASSLGGTGGETQYF. The chain employs TRBV7-3 and TRBJ2-5, with D possibly TRBD2 on 6 matching bases. V dropped 2 bases and J dropped 4 bases, with 14 bases sitting between them. Germline CDR1 and CDR2: SGHTA and FQGTGA. The CDR3 is made up of 15 amino acids.

The chain employs TRBV19 and TRBJ1-1; D remains unclear. Trimming removed 0 bases from V and 3 bases from J, with 14 bases in between. Germline V gene lookup returns CDR1 LNHDA and CDR2 SQIVND (reference sequence). CDR3 length equals 16 residues. DNA for the CDR3: TGTGCCAGTAGTATAGATGAGGGTGGTTACGACACTGAAGCTTTCTTT. It is translated as CASSIDEGGYDTEAFF.

The chain has TRBV11-3 and TRBJ2-5; 7 nucleotides agree with TRBD1. Germline assignment: CDR1 SGHNT and CDR2 YENEEA. The CDR3 spans 14 residues. Trimming took 3 bases from V and 1 from J; bases not matched to a gene: 2. The CDR3 DNA reads as TGTGCCAGCAGCTTCCACAGGGGCCAAGAGACCCAGTACTTC. Encoded protein: CASSFHRGQETQYF.

In regard to this clone: The sample carries other DNA sequences with the same CDR3. This chain connects TRBV3-1 (or the pseudogene TRBV3-2) to TRBJ1-2; TRBD1 might be the D (6 bases). The CDR3 covers 13 residues. V was trimmed by 4 bases and J by 2 bases, leaving 8 bases between them. Germline V gene sequence: CDR1 LGHDT, CDR2 YNNKEL (reference sequence). The CDR3 DNA is TGTGCCAGCAGCCCTACAGGGAACTATGGCTACACCTTC. Protein: CASSPTGNYGYTF.

The rearrangement links TRBV25-1 to TRBJ1-5, with D unclear. Germline lookup yields CDR1 MGHDK and CDR2 SYGVNS. The CDR3 has 14 residues. The V gene lost 1 base and the J gene lost 5 bases, with 9 bases spanning the gap. This chain's CDR3 is CASSELGLHQPQHF. In DNA form, the CDR3 reads TGTGCCAGCAGTGAATTAGGACTACATCAGCCCCAGCATTTT.

This clone was found once. This chain links TRBV19 with TRBJ2-2; 12 bases map to TRBD2. Germline lookup yields CDR1 LNHDA and CDR2 SQIVND (reference sequence). The J segment lost 2 bases and the V segment lost 4 bases, leaving 5 bases of the junction unmatched. The CDR3 runs to 17 residues. CDR3 amino acids: CASSRGLAGLNTGELFF. The CDR3 DNA is TGTGCCAGTAGTAGGGGACTAGCGGGCCTCAACACCGGGGAGCTGTTTTTT.

The chain uses TRBV5-1 and TRBJ1-1; D is possibly TRBD1 (5 bases). The length of the CDR3 is 17 residues. V was cut by 0 bases and J by 1 base, with 16 bases left in between. Germline-derived CDR1 and CDR2 are SGHRS and YFSETQ. In DNA, the CDR3 is TGCGCCAGCAGCTTGGTCCGGCAGGGAAAGGCGAACACTGAAGCTTTCTTT. Translation gives CASSLVRQGKANTEAFF.

The count of this clone is one. The chain has TRBV28 and TRBJ1-5; D remains ambiguous. Deletions cut 6 bases from V and 3 bases from J, with 12 bases between. The CDR3 sequence is 14 residues long. Germline loops: CDR1 MDHEN, CDR2 SYDVKM. Here the CDR3 DNA reads TGTGCCAGCAGCCCCGGTCTGAACAATCAGCCCCAGCATTTT. This gives the protein CASSPGLNNQPQHF.

The CDR3 bases are TGTGCCAGCCGATCAGGGATCTCCTACGAGCAGTACTTC. Its translation: CASRSGISYEQYF. The J gene is TRBJ2-7, the V gene TRBV18; a possible D gene is TRBD1 (5 bases). Germline lookup yields CDR1 KGHSH and CDR2 LQKENI. The CDR3 consists of 13 residues. Trimming took 8 bases from V and 0 from J, leaving 11 bases between them.

The chain carries TRBV11-3 and TRBJ2-5; D gene ambiguous. This CDR3 has 12 residues. Germline lookup yields CDR1 SGHNT and CDR2 YENEEA. V shed 5 bases and J shed 5 bases, with 9 bases lying between them. The CDR3 sequence is CASSPPRETQYF. CDR3 sequence (DNA): TGTGCCAGCAGCCCGCCGCGGGAGACCCAGTACTTC.

CDR3 DNA sequence: TGTGCCAGCAGCTCACCGACAGCTAACTATGGCTACACCTTC. Its protein product is CASSSPTANYGYTF. This chain joins TRBV3-1 (or the pseudogene TRBV3-2) and TRBJ1-2, with D perhaps matching TRBD1 (5 bases). The CDR3 loop spans 14 amino acids. Trimming left V 5 bases short and J 0 bases short, with 10 bases between. CDR1 and CDR2 from the germline V gene are LGHDT and YNNKEL (reference sequence).

The J gene is TRBJ1-2, the V gene TRBV30; 7 bases match TRBD1. The CDR3 is made up of 13 amino acids. V trimming: 1 base; J trimming: 4 bases; junction bases outside the gene matches: 3. In germline, CDR1 is GTSNPN, CDR2 SVGIG (reference sequence). The CDR3 spells CAWSGTGFYGYTF. The CDR3, as DNA: TGTGCCTGGAGTGGGACAGGCTTCTATGGCTACACCTTC.

This clone was recorded only once. This sequence joins TRBV7-2 and TRBJ2-2; TRBD1 matches at 7 bases. Per the germline V gene, CDR1 is SGHTA and CDR2 is FQGNSA. V was clipped by 1 base and J by 1 base; unmatched bases: 0. The CDR3 is made up of 15 amino acids. The CDR3 region has the DNA TGTGCCAGCAGCTTAGGGACAGGGAACACCGGGGAGCTGTTTTTT. The encoded protein is CASSLGTGNTGELFF.

V is TRBV6-5 and J is TRBJ1-1; tentative D call: TRBD1 (6 bases). Looked up from germline, CDR1 is MNHEY and CDR2 is SVGAGI. Trimming cost V 2 bases and J 6 bases, with 13 bases left between them. The CDR3 runs to 14 residues. CDR3 sequence reads: CASSYQGTVAEAFF. The CDR3 region has the DNA TGTGCCAGCAGTTACCAGGGGACGGTGGCTGAAGCTTTCTTT.

This chain joins TRBV30 and TRBJ1-6; D gene ambiguous. The ends were cut back, 0 bases at V and 6 bases at J, with 6 bases in the middle. The CDR3 has 13 residues. Germline assignment: CDR1 GTSNPN and CDR2 SVGIG (reference sequence). CDR3 amino acids: CAWSVRSNSPLHF. The CDR3 coding sequence is TGTGCCTGGAGTGTACGTAGTAATTCACCCCTCCACTTT. The full variable domain, its missing parts supplied by reference TRBV30 and TRBJ1-6, is SQTIHQWPATLVQPVGSPLSLECTVEGTSNPNLYWYRQAAGRGLQLLFYSVGIGQISSEVPQNLSASRPQDRQFILSSKKLLLSDSGFYLCAWSVRSNSPLHFGNGTRLTVT.

V and J are TRBV18 and TRBJ1-4; 7 bases align to TRBD1. The trim removed 5 bases at V and 2 bases at J, leaving 2 bases unmatched. This CDR3 has 14 residues. Germline CDR1 KGHSH, CDR2 LQKENI. The CDR3 loop is CASSSTGTNEKLFF. The CDR3 nucleotides are TGTGCCAGCTCATCGACAGGGACTAATGAAAAACTGTTTTTT.

The V and J genes are TRBV5-1 and TRBJ2-3; 11 bases fit TRBD2. This CDR3 has 15 residues. The germline CDR1 and CDR2 sequences are SGHRS and YFSETQ. V lost 5 bases to trimming and J lost 3 bases; unmatched junction nucleotides: 5. In DNA, the CDR3 is TGCGCCAGCAGGGGGACTAGCGGATCTACAGATACGCAGTATTTT. It encodes CASRGTSGSTDTQYF.

This chain links TRBV11-3 with TRBJ2-1; D possibly corresponds to TRBD2 (5 bases). The germline V gene encodes CDR1 SGHNT and CDR2 YENEEA. V gave up 2 bases and J gave up 0 bases, with 8 bases separating them. The length of the CDR3 is 15 residues. This CDR3 is CASSLYGGSYNEQFF. As DNA, the CDR3 is TGTGCCAGCAGCTTATACGGAGGCTCCTACAATGAGCAGTTCTTC.